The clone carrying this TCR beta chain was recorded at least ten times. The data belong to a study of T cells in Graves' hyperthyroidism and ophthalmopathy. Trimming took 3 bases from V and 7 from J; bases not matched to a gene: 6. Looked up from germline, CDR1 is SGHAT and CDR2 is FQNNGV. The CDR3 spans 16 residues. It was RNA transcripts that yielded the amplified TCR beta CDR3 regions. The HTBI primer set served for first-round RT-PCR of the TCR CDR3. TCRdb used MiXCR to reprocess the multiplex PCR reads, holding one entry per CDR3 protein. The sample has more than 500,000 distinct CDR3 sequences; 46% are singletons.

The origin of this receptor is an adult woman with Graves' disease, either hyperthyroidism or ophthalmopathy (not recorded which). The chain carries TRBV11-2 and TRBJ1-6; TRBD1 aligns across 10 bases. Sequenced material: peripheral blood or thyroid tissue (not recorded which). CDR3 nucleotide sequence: TGTGCCAGCAGCTTGACCGGGACAGGGGTAAATTCACCCCTCCACTTT. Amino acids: CASSLTGTGVNSPLHF. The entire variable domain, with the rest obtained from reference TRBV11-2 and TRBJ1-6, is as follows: EAGVAQSPRYKIIEKRQSVAFWCNPISGHATLYWYQQILGQGPKLLIQFQNNGVVDDSQLPKDRFSAERLKGVDSTLKIQPAKLEDSAVYLCASSLTGTGVNSPLHFGNGTRLTVT.